The T cell receptor beta chain under discussion was sequenced for a study of cytomegalovirus exposure and HLA in healthy donors. CDR3 length: 14 amino acids. J lost 1 base, V lost 4 bases, and 2 bases had no gene match. The germline V gene has CDR1 SGDLS and CDR2 YYNGEE. Notes on the study in general: Later on, an analysis tied about 17,000 TCR beta sequences to HLA alleles at 0.05 false discovery rate. In a later analysis, HLA-associated TCR beta chains were more clonally expanded than equally common others. Across donors, most TCRs were seen rarely, yet some public ones were widespread. Sequencing artifact likely explains a cluster of highly shared sequence variants.

In regard to this clone: What it binds is unknown.

13 Jbeta primers and 60 Vbeta primers were used for the PCR. Measured with immunoSEQ multiplex PCR; TCRdb has only the in-frame clones, and not every one. The repertoire has 75,000 to 95,000 clones, less than 80% of them found once; the top ten carry around a fifth. The sequenced sample consisted of PBMCs. This chain links TRBV9 with TRBJ2-3; 8 bases are shared with TRBD2. The TCR was taken from a woman aged 45-59 years in good health and CMV-seropositive. CDR3 sequence: CASSNSGGTDTQYF. The CDR3 DNA follows: TGTGCCAGCAGCAATAGCGGGGGCACAGATACGCAGTATTTT.